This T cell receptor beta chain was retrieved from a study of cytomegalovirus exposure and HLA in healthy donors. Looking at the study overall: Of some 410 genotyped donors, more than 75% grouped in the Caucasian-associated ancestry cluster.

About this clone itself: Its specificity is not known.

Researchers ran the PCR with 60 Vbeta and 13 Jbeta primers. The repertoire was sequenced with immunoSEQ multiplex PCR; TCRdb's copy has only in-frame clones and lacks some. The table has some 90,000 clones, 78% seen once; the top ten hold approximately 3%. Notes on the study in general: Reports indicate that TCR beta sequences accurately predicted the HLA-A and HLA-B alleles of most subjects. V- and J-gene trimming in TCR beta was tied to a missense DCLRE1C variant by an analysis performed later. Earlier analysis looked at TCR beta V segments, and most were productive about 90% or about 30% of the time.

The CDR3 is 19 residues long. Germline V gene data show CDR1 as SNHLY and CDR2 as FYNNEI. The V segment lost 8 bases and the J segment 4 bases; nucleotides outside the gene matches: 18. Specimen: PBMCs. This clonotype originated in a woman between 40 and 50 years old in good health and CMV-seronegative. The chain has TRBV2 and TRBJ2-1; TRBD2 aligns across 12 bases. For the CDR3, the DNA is TGTGCCAGCGGGGGACTAGCGGGCGGCCCGTCCTCCTCATACAATGAGCAGTTCTTC. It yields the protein CASGGLAGGPSSSYNEQFF.